This TCR beta chain was captured in a study of T cell responses to AZD1222 COVID-19 vaccine. Points on this clone: Antigen specificity is unknown.

Here immunoSEQ multiplex PCR was the method, and the copy in TCRdb shows in-frame clones only, minus some. In the table there are 120,000 to 150,000 clones, around 91% of which are singletons. The germline CDR1 and CDR2 sequences are MNHEY and SVGEGT. Deletions cut 2 bases from V and 0 bases from J, with 8 bases between. The CDR3 is 14 amino acids. The study, taken as a whole, reports: Nearly half of spike-specific TCRs reportedly target variant regions that are unmutated in the B.1.351 and B.1.1.7 variants. Repertoires were obtained solely post-peak T cell response.

The receptor was derived from an adult in good health. V gene TRBV6-2 or TRBV6-3 combines with J gene TRBJ2-7; TRBD1 is a possible D gene (5 bases). The sequences come from peripheral blood, collected on day 0 of AZD1222 vaccination. For the CDR3, the DNA is TGTGCCAGCAGTTACCCACAGGACTCCTACGAGCAGTACTTC. Translating it yields CASSYPQDSYEQYF.